This T cell receptor (beta chain) derives from a study of T-cell reconstitution after alpha-beta-depleted transplantation in children. During its preparation, the TCRbeta library received unique molecular identifiers. TCRdb passed the PCR reads through MiXCR, listing each CDR3 protein once. The sample lists over 550,000 distinct CDR3 sequences, roughly 10% occurring once. With V trimmed by 5 bases and J by 1 base, 10 bases remained unmatched. The length of the CDR3 is 16 residues. This clonotype was recorded a few times. Sequenced here: PBMCs from the stem cell graft donor, sampled from the stem cell graft. V and J are TRBV12-3 or TRBV12-4 and TRBJ2-7; 8 bases match TRBD1. This clonotype was obtained from a human donor who donated a stem cell graft to a child with acute myeloid leukemia. The CDR3 nucleotides are TGTGCCAGCAGTCCACGGACAGGGCAGGGGTCCTACGAGCAGTACTTC. It is translated as CASSPRTGQGSYEQYF.